Reported below is one T cell receptor (beta chain). Allocation to cohorts depended on clinical history reported by the participants. Per the study methods: Amplification of reference gene primers was used by the study to estimate nucleated cell counts. The assay was immunoSEQ multiplex PCR, and TCRdb's table has in-frame clones only and misses some. That table gives V, J and clone size, and the DNA gave D and trimming. Of approximately 210,000 clones listed, about 85% are singletons. The CDR3 totals 14 residues. Germline V gives CDR1 GTSNPN, CDR2 SVGIG (reference sequence). The V end was cut by 3 bases, the J end by 3 bases, with 14 bases between. The sample belongs to a study of blood T cell repertoires in COVID-19. Study-wide context: COVID-19 samples, acute and convalescent, were from the United States, Italy and Spain. T cells, B-cell-depleted T cells, or PBMCs supplied cDNA or gDNA.

This sequence was found in a woman aged 30 to 39 who had recovered from COVID-19. Sequenced sample: PBMCs or T cells enriched from blood (not recorded which). The chain joins TRBV30 to TRBJ1-1; D ambiguous. The CDR3 nucleotides read TGTGCCTGGAGCGGGGAGGCTTCCTACACTGAAGCTTTCTTT. Translated, it gives CAWSGEASYTEAFF.